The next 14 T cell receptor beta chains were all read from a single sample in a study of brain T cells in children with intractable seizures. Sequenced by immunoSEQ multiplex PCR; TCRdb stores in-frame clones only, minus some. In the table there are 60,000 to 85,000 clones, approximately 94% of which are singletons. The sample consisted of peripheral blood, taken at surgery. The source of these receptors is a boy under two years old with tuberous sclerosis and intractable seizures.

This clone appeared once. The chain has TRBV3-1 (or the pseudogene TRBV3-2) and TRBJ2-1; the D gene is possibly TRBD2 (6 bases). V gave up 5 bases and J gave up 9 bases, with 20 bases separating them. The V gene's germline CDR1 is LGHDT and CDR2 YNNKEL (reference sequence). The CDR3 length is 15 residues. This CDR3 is CASSFEGGAGGEQFF. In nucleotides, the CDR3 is TGTGCCAGCAGCTTCGAAGGTGGGGCCGGGGGTGAGCAGTTCTTC.

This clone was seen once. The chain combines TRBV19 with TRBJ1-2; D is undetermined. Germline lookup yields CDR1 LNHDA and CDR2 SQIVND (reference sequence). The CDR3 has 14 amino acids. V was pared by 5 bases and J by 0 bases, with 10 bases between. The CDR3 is CASSDEETNYGYTF. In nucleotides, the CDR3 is TGTGCCAGTAGTGATGAGGAGACTAACTATGGCTACACCTTC.

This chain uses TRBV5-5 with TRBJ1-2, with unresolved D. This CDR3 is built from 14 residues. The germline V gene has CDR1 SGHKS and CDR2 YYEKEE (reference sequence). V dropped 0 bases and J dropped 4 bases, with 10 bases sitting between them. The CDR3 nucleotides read TGTGCCAGCAGCTTGGGTCCGGGCGCCTATGGCTACACCTTC. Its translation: CASSLGPGAYGYTF.

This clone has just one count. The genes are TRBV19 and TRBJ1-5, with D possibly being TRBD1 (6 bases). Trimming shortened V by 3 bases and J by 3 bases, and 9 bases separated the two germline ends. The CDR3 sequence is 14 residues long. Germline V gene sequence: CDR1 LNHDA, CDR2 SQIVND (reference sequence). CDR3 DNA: TGTGCCAGTAGTATCCGGGACACCAATCAGCCCCAGCATTTT. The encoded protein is CASSIRDTNQPQHF.

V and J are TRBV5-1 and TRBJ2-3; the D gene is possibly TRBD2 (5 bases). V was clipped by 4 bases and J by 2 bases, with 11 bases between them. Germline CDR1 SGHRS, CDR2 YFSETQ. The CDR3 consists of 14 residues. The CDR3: CASSPGLITDTQYF. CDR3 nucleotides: TGCGCCAGCAGCCCTGGACTCATCACAGATACGCAGTATTTT. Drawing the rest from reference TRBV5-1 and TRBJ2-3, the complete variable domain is KAGVTQTPRYLIKTRGQQVTLSCSPISGHRSVSWYQQTPGQGLQFLFEYFSETQRNKGNFPGRFSGRQFSNSRSEMNVSTLELGDSALYLCASSPGLITDTQYFGPGTRLTVL.

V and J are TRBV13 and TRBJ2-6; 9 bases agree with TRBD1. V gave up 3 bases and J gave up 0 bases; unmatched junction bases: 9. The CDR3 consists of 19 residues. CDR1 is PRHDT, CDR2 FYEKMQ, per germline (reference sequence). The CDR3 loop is CASSFLRQGDYSGANVLTF. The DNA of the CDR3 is TGTGCCAGCAGCTTCCTGAGACAGGGGGACTACTCTGGGGCCAACGTCCTGACTTTC.

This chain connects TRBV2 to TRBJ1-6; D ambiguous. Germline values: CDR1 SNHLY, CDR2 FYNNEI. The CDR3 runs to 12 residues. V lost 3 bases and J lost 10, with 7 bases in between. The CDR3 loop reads CASSDGWSPLHF. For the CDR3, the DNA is TGTGCCAGCAGTGACGGGTGGTCACCCCTCCACTTT.

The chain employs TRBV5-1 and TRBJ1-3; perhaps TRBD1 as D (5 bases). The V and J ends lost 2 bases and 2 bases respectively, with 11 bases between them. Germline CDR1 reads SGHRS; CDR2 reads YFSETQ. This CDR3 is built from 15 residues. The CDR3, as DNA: TGCGCCAGCAGCTTCACAGGCCACGCTGGAAACACCATATATTTT. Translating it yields CASSFTGHAGNTIYF.

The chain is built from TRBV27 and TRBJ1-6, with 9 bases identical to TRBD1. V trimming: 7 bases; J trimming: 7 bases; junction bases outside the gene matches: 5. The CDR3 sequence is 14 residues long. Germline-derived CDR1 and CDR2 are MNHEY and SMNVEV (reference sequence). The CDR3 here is CASNPGQGNSPLHF. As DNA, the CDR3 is TGTGCCAGCAATCCGGGACAGGGCAATTCACCCCTCCACTTT.

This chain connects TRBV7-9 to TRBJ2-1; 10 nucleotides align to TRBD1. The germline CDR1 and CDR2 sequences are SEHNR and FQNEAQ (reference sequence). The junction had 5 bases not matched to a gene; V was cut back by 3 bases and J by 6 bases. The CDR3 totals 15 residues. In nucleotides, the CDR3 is TGTGCCAGCAGCTTCCTTCGGGACAGGGGCAATGAGCAGTTCTTC. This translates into CASSFLRDRGNEQFF.

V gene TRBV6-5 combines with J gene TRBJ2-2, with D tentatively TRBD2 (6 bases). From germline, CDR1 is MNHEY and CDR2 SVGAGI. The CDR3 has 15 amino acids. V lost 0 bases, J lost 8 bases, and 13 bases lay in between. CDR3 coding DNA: TGTGCCAGCAGTTACTCGGGGGGAGGTAGTGGGGAGCTGTTTTTT. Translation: CASSYSGGGSGELFF.

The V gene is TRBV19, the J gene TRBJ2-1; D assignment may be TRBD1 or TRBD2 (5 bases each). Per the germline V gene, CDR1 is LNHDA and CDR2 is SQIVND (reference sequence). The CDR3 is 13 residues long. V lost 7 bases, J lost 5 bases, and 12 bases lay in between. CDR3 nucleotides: TGTGCCAGTATAGACGGGGCTCACAATGAGCAGTTCTTC. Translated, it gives CASIDGAHNEQFF. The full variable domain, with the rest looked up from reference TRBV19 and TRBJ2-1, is DGGITQSPKYLFRKEGQNVTLSCEQNLNHDAMYWYRQDPGQGLRLIYYSQIVNDFQKGDIAEGYSVSREKKESFPLTVTSAQKNPTAFYLCASIDGAHNEQFFGPGTRLTVL.

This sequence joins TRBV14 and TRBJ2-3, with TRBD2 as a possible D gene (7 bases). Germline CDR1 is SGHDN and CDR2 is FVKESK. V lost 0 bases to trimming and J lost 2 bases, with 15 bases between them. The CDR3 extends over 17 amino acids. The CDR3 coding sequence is TGTGCCAGCAGCCAAGATAAGGGGGGGGCCTACACAGATACGCAGTATTTT. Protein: CASSQDKGGAYTDTQYF.

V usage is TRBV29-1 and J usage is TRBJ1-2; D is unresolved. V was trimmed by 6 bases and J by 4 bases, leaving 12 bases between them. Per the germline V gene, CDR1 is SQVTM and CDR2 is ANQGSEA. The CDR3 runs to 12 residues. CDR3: CSVPRDFYGYTF. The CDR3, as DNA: TGCAGCGTCCCGCGGGATTTCTATGGCTACACCTTC. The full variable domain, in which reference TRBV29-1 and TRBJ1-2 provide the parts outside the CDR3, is SAVISQKPSRDICQRGTSLTIQCQVDSQVTMMFWYRQQPGQSLTLIATANQGSEATYESGFVIDKFPISRPNLTFSTLTVSNMSPEDSSIYLCSVPRDFYGYTFGSGTRLTVV.